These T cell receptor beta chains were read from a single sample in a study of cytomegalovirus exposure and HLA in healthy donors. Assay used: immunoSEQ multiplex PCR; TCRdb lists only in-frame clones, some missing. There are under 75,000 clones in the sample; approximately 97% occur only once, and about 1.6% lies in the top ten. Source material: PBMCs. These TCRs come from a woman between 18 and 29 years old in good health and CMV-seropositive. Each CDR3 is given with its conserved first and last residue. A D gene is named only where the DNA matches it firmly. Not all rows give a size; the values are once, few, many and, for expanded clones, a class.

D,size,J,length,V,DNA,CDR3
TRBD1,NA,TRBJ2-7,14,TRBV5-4,TGTGCCAGCAGCTTCCGGGACAGGGGGAACGAGCAGTACTTC,CASSFRDRGNEQYF
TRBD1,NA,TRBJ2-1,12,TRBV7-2,TGTGCCAGCAGCTCGTCAGGGGGCGAGCAGTTCTTC,CASSSSGGEQFF
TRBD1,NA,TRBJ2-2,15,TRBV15,TGTGCCACCAGCAGAATGGACAGGGACACCGGGGAGCTGTTTTTT,CATSRMDRDTGELFF
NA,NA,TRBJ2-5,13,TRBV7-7,TGTGCTAGCAGCCCGAGCGGGTCAGAGACCCAGTACTTC,CASSPSGSETQYF
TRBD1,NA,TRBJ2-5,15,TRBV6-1,TGTGCCAGCAGTAAAGAGACAGGGGGCCAAGAGACCCAGTACTTC,CASSKETGGQETQYF
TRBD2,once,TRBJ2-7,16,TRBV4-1,TGCGCCAGCAGCCAAGATCGGCAGGGACTAGCCTACGAGCAGTACTTC,CASSQDRQGLAYEQYF
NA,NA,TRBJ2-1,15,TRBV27,TGTGCCAGCAGTTTTAGCTTTCGGGAATACAATGAGCAGTTCTTC,CASSFSFREYNEQFF
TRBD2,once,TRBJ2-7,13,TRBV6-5,TGTGCCAGCAGGGGCGGGGGGACCTACGAGCAGTACTTC,CASRGGGTYEQYF
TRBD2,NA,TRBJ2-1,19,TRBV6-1,TGTGCCAGCAGTGAAAGGGATAGCGGGAGGGCCTGGTCCTACAATGAGCAGTTCTTC,CASSERDSGRAWSYNEQFF
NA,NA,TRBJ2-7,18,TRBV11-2,TGTGCCAGCAGCTTAGTGGGTGGAGGGTTGGGGGAAATCTACGAGCAGTACTTC,CASSLVGGGLGEIYEQYF
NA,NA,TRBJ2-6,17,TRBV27,TGTGCCAGCAGTCATACGGTCCTTAGTTCTGGGGCCAACGTCCTGACTTTC,CASSHTVLSSGANVLTF
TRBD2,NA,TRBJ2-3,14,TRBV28,TGTGCCAGCAGTTTCCTAGCGGGGGGAGGTACGCAGTATTTT,CASSFLAGGGTQYF
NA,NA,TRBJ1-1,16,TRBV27,TGTGCCAGCAGTTTATCCGCAGGGCCCGGTTACACTGAAGCTTTCTTT,CASSLSAGPGYTEAFF
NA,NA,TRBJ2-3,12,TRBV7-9,TGTGCCAGCAGCCAGAGCACAGATACGCAGTATTTT,CASSQSTDTQYF
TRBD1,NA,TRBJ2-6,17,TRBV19,TGTGCCAGTAGTGTTCCGGGACAGATCTCTGGGGCCAACGTCCTGACTTTC,CASSVPGQISGANVLTF
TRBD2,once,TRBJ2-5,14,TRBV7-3,TGTGCCAGCAGCTACGGGACTGCGGGAGATACCCAGTACTTC,CASSYGTAGDTQYF
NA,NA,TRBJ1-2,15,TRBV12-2,TGTGCAAGTCGCTTAGCTCCGGGACACCATTATGGCTACACCTTC,CASRLAPGHHYGYTF
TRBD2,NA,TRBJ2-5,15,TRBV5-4,TGTGCCAGCAGCTTGAGGCGGGAGGGTTTGGAGACCCAGTACTTC,CASSLRREGLETQYF
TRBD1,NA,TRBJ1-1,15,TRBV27,TGTGCCAGCAGTCCCCCCGAGACAGGGGCAGCTATCGCTTTCTTT,CASSPPETGAAIAFF
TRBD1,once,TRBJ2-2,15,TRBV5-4,TGTGCCAGCAGCTGGGGACAGGGGAACACCGGGGAGCTGTTTTTT,CASSWGQGNTGELFF
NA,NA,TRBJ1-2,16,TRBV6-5,TGTGCCAGCAGTTCACGGACAAACCCAAACTTCTATGGCTACACCTTC,CASSSRTNPNFYGYTF
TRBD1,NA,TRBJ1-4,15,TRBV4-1,TGCGCCAGCAGCCAAATAGACAGGGTCGGGGAAAAACTGTTTTTT,CASSQIDRVGEKLFF
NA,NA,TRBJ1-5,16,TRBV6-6,TGTGCCAGCAGTTGGCGGCGTGTAGGGGCTGAGCAGCCCCAGCATTTT,CASSWRRVGAEQPQHF
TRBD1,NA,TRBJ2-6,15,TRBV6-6,TGTGCCAGCAGCCGACAGGGGCAAGGGGCCAACGTCCTGACTTTC,CASSRQGQGANVLTF
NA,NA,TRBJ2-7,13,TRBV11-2,TGTGCCAGCAGTCGACGCTTGGAGGGCGAGCAGTACTTC,CASSRRLEGEQYF
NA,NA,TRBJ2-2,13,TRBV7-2,TGTGCCAGCACCGAGATCGACACCGGGGAGCTGTTTTTT,CASTEIDTGELFF
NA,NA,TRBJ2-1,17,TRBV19,TGTGCCAGTAGTATCTTAAGTGGCGGGACTTCCTACAATGAGCAGTTCTTC,CASSILSGGTSYNEQFF
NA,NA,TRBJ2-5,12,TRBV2,TGTGCCAGTTCGACAGGACAAGAGACCCAGTACTTC,CASSTGQETQYF
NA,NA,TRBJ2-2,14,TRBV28,TGTGCCACCACTCGGGTGGGTCTCACCGGGGAGCTGTTTTTT,CATTRVGLTGELFF
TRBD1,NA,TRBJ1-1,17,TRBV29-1,TGCAGCGTTGTGGGTGGACAGGGGTCGTTCATGAACACTGAAGCTTTCTTT,CSVVGGQGSFMNTEAFF
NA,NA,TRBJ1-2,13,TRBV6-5,TGTGCCAGCAGCCGTGGACACAACTATGGCTACACCTTC,CASSRGHNYGYTF
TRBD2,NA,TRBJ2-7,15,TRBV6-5,TGTGCCAGCAGTCGCATCCAGCGGGGGACCTACGAGCAGTACTTC,CASSRIQRGTYEQYF
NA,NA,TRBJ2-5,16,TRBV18,TGTGCCAGTTCACTCTCCGGGGGTGGCGTCCAAGAGACCCAGTACTTC,CASSLSGGGVQETQYF
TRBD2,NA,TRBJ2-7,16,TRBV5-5,TGTGCCAGCAGGGCCGGGACTAGCGGGAATCAGGGCGAGCAGTACTTC,CASRAGTSGNQGEQYF
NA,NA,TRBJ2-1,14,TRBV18,TGTGCCAGCTCACCCCCGGGACTTAACAATGAGCAGTTCTTC,CASSPPGLNNEQFF
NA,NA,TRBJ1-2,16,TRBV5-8,TGTGCCAGCAGGCGAGCGACGGACAGACGCTATGATGGCTACACCTTC,CASRRATDRRYDGYTF
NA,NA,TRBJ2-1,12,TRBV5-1,TGCGCCAGCAGCCAAGACAGATTCCGGCAGTTCTTC,CASSQDRFRQFF
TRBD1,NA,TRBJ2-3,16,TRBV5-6,TGTGCCAGCACCCGGGACAGCGGAGCAGACACAGATACGCAGTATTTT,CASTRDSGADTDTQYF
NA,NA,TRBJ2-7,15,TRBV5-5,TGTGCCAGCAGCCGAGCGGACTTTAACTCCTACGAGCAGTACTTC,CASSRADFNSYEQYF
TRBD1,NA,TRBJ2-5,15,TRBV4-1,TGCGCCAGCAGCCAAGTAGACAGGGTTGAAGAGACCCAGTACTTC,CASSQVDRVEETQYF
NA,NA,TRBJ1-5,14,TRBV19,TGTGCCAGTAGTAATGGACAGAGGTATCAGCCCCAGCATTTT,CASSNGQRYQPQHF
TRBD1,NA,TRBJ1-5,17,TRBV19,TGTGCCAGTAGCCGTGATGCCCTGGACAGGGAGAATCAGCCCCAGCATTTT,CASSRDALDRENQPQHF
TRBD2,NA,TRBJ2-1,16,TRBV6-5,TGTGCCAGCAGTTTGTGGACTAGCGGCTTTTACAATGAGCAGTTCTTC,CASSLWTSGFYNEQFF
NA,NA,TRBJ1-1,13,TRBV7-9,TGTGCCAGCAGCCCCGAAATTGAGTATGAAGCTTTCTTT,CASSPEIEYEAFF
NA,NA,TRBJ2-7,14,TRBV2,TGTGCCAGCAGAAACCAACCTGACAGTTACGAGCAGTACTTC,CASRNQPDSYEQYF
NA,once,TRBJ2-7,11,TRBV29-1,TGCAGCGTTGTATACAGGGACGAGCAGTACTTC,CSVVYRDEQYF
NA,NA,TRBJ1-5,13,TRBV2,TGTGCCGGCGGGACTGAGAGCAATCAGCCCCAGCATTTT,CAGGTESNQPQHF
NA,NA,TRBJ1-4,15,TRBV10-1,TGCGCCAGCAGTCCGGGACTCATAATGGAGGAAAAACTGTTTTTT,CASSPGLIMEEKLFF
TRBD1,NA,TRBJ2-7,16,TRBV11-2,TGTGCCAGCAGCTTAGCCCGATCCGGGACAGGGGATGAGCAGTACTTC,CASSLARSGTGDEQYF
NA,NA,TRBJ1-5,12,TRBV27,TGTGCCAGCAGTCGAACAAATCAGCCCCAGCATTTT,CASSRTNQPQHF
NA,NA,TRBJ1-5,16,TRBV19,TGTGCCAGTATCTTTCTAGGACAGAATAGCAATCAGCCCCAGCATTTT,CASIFLGQNSNQPQHF